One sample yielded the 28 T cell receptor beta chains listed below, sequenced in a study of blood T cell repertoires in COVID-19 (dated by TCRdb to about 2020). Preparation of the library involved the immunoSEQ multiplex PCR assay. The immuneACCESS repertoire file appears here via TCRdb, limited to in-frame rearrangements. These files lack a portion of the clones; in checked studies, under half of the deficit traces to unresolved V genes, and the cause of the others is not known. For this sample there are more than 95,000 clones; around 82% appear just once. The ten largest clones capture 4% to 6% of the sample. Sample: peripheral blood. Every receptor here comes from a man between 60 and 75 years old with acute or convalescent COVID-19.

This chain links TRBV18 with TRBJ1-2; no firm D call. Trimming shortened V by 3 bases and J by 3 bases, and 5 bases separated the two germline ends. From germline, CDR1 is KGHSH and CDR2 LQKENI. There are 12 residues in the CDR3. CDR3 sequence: CASSPVDYGYTF. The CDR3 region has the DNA TGTGCCAGCTCACCGGTAGACTATGGCTACACCTTC.

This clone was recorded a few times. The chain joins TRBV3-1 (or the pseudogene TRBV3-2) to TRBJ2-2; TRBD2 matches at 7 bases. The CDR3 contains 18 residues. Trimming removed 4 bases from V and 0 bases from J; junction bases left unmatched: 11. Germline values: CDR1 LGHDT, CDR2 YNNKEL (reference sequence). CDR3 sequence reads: CASSPLGAGSANTGELFF. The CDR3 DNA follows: TGTGCCAGCAGCCCCCTGGGAGCGGGGAGCGCGAACACCGGGGAGCTGTTTTTT.

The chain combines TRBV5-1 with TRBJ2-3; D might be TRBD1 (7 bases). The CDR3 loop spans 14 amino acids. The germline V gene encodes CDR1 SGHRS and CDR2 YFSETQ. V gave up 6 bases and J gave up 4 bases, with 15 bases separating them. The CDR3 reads CASKGGGEADTQYF. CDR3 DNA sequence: TGCGCCAGCAAAGGGGGCGGGGAAGCAGATACGCAGTATTTT.

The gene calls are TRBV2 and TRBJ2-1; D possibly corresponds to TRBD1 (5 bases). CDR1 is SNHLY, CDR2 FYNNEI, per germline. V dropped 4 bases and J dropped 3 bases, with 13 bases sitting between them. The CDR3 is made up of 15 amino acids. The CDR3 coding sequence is TGTGCCAGCAGTGGTCCAGGGATCCTCTACAATGAGCAGTTCTTC. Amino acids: CASSGPGILYNEQFF.

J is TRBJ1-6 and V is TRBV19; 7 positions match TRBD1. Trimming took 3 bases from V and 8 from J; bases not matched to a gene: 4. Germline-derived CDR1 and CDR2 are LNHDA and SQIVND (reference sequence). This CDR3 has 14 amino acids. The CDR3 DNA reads TGTGCCAGTAGTATGACAGGGTGGCATTCACCCCTCCACTTT. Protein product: CASSMTGWHSPLHF.

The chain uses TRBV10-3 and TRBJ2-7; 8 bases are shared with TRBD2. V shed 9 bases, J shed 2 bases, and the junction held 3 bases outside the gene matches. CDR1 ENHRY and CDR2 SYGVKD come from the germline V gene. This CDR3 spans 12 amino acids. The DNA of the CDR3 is TGTGCCATAAGCGGGGGTACCTACGAGCAGTACTTC. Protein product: CAISGGTYEQYF.

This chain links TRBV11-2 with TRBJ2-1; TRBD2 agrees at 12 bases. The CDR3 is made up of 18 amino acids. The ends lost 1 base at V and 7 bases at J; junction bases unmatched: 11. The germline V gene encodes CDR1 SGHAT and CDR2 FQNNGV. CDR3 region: CASSLAYRTSGMMNEQFF. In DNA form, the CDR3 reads TGTGCCAGCAGCTTAGCCTACCGGACTAGCGGGATGATGAATGAGCAGTTCTTC.

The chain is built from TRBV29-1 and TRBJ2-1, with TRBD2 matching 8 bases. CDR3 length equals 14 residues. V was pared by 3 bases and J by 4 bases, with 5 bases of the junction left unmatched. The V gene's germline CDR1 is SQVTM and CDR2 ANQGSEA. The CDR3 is CSVDFSGVYNEQFF. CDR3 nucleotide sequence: TGCAGCGTTGATTTTAGCGGGGTTTACAATGAGCAGTTCTTC.

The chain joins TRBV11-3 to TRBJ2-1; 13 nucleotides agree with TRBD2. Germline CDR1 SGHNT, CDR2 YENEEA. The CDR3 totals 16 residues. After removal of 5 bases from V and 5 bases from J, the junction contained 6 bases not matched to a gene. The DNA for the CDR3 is TGTGCCAGCAGCGACAGACTAGCGGGAGGAAACAATGAGCAGTTCTTC. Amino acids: CASSDRLAGGNNEQFF. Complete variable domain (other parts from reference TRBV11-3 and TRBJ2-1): EAGVVQSPRYKIIEKKQPVAFWCNPISGHNTLYWYLQNLGQGPELLIRYENEEAVDDSQLPKDRFSAERLKGVDSTLKIQPAELGDSAVYLCASSDRLAGGNNEQFFGPGTRLTVL.

In nucleotides, the CDR3 is TGTGCCACCAGCAGAACAGGGGATGGCTACACCTTC. Encoded protein: CATSRTGDGYTF. The chain carries TRBV15 and TRBJ1-2; 7 bases line up with TRBD1. The CDR3 is 12 residues long. Unmatched junction bases numbered 0, after V lost 2 bases and J lost 6 bases. CDR1 LNHNV and CDR2 YYDKDF come from the germline V gene (reference sequence). The complete variable domain, with remaining parts taken from reference TRBV15 and TRBJ1-2, reads DAMVIQNPRYQVTQFGKPVTLSCSQTLNHNVMYWYQQKSSQAPKLLFHYYDKDFNNEADTPDNFQSRRPNTSFCFLDIRSPGLGDTAMYLCATSRTGDGYTFGSGTRLTVV.

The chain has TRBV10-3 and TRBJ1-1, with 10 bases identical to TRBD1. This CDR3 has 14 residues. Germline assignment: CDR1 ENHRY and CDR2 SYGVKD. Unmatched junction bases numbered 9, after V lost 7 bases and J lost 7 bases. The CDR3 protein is CAITTGTGDREAFF. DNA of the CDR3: TGTGCCATCACTACCGGGACAGGGGACCGTGAAGCTTTCTTT.

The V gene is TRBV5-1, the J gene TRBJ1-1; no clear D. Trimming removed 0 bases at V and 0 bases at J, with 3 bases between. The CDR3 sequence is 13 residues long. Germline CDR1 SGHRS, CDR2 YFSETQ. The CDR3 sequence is CASSLGVNTEAFF. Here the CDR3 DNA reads TGCGCCAGCAGCTTGGGAGTGAACACTGAAGCTTTCTTT.

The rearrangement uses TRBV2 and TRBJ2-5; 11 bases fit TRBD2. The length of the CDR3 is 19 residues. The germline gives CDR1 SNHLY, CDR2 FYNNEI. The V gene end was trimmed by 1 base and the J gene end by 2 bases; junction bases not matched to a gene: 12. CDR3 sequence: CASSEGPVTSGGPQETQYF. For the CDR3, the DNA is TGTGCCAGCAGTGAAGGTCCAGTCACTAGCGGGGGACCACAAGAGACCCAGTACTTC.

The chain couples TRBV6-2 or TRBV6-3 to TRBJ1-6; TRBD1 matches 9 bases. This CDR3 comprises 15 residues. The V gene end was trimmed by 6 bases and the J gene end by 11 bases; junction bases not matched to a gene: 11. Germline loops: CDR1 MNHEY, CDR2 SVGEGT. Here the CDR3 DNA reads TGTGCCAGCAGCCACGGGACAGGGATTGAGCCACCCCTCCACTTT. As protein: CASSHGTGIEPPLHF.

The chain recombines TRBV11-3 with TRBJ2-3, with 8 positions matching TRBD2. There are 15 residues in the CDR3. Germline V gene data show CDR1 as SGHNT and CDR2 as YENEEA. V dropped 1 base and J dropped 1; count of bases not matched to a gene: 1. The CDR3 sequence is CASSLARGGTDTQYF. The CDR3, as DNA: TGTGCCAGCAGCTTAGCGCGGGGGGGCACAGATACGCAGTATTTT.

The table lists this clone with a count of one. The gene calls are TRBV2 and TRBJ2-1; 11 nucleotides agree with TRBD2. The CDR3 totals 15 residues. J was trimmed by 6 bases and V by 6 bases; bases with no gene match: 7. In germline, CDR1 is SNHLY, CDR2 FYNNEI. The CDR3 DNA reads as TGTGCCAGCAGGCCGACTAGCGGGACGTTCAATGAGCAGTTCTTC. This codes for CASRPTSGTFNEQFF.

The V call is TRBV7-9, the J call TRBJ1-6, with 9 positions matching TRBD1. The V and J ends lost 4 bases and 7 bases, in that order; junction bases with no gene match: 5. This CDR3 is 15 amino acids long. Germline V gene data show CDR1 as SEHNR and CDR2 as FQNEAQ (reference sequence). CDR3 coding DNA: TGTGCCAGCAGCTATCGACAGGGGGTCAATTCACCCCTCCACTTT. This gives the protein CASSYRQGVNSPLHF.

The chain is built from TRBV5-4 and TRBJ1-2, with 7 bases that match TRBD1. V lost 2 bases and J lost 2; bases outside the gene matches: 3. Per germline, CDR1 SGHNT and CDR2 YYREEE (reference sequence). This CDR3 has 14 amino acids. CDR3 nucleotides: TGTGCCAGCAGCTTCGACAGGGAGAACTATGGCTACACCTTC. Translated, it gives CASSFDRENYGYTF.

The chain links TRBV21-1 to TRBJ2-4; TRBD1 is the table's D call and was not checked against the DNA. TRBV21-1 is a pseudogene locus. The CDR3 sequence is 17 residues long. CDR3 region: CASSNVPGQLAKNIQYF. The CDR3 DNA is TGTGCCAGCAGCAATGTGCCGGGACAGCTAGCCAAAAACATTCAGTACTTC.

Written as DNA, the CDR3 is TGTGCCAGCAGCTTAGGACAGGGACAGCCCCAGCATTTT. It specifies CASSLGQGQPQHF. The V call is TRBV7-8, the J call TRBJ1-5, with 7 bases fitting TRBD1. The CDR3 spans 13 residues. From germline, CDR1 is SGHVS and CDR2 FQNEAQ. V trimming: 1 base; J trimming: 7 bases; junction bases outside the gene matches: 1.

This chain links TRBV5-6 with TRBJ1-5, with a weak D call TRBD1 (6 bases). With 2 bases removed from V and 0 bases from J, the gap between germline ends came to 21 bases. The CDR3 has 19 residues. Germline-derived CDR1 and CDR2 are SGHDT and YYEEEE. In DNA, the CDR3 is TGTGCCAGCAGCTTAATTCTCACAGGGTCCCTCTATAGCAATCAGCCCCAGCATTTT. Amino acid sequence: CASSLILTGSLYSNQPQHF. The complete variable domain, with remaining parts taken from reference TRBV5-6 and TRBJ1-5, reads DAGVTQSPTHLIKTRGQQVTLRCSPKSGHDTVSWYQQALGQGPQFIFQYYEEEERQRGNFPDRFSGHQFPNYSSELNVNALLLGDSALYLCASSLILTGSLYSNQPQHFGDGTRLSIL.

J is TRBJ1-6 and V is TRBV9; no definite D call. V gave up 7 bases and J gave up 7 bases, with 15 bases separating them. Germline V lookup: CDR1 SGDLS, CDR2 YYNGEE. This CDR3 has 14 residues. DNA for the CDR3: TGTGCCAGCGATCCTGGGCTAAGCAATTCACCCCTCCACTTT. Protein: CASDPGLSNSPLHF.

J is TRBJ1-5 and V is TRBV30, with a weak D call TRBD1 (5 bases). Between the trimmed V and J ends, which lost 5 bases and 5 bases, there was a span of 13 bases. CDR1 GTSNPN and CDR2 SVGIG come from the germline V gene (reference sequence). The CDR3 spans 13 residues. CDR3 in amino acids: CAWGDSLDQPQHF. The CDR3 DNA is TGTGCCTGGGGTGACAGTTTAGATCAGCCCCAGCATTTT.

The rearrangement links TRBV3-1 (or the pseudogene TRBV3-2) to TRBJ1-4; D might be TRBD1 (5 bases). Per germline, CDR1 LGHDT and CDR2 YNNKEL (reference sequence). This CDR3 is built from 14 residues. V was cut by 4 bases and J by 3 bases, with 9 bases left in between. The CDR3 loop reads CASSLQGANEKLFF. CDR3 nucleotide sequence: TGTGCCAGCAGCCTCCAGGGTGCTAATGAAAAACTGTTTTTT.

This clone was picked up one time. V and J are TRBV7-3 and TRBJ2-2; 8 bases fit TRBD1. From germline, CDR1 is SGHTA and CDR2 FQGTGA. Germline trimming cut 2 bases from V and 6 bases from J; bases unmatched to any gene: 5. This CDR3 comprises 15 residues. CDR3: CASSLQGAVAGELFF. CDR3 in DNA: TGTGCCAGCAGCTTACAGGGGGCGGTAGCCGGGGAGCTGTTTTTT.

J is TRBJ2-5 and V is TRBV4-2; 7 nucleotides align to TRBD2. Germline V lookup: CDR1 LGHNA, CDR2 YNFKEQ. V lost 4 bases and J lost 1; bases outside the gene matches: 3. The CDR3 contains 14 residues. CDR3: CASSREGGQETQYF. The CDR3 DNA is TGTGCCAGCAGCCGGGAGGGCGGCCAAGAGACCCAGTACTTC.

The CDR3 loop is CASKDRNTDTQYF. CDR3 sequence (DNA): TGTGCCTCAAAGGACAGGAATACAGATACGCAGTATTTT. The chain couples TRBV19 to TRBJ2-3, with 7 bases fitting TRBD1. V was clipped by 11 bases and J by 3 bases; unmatched bases: 8. CDR1 and CDR2 from the germline V gene are LNHDA and SQIVND (reference sequence). The CDR3 runs 13 residues.

In nucleotides, the CDR3 is TGTGCCAGCAGTTTATGGGGAGGGGGAGGTCGGTTGGCCAAAAACATTCAGTACTTC. Translation gives CASSLWGGGGRLAKNIQYF. The chain has TRBV27 and TRBJ2-4; tentative D call: TRBD2 (7 bases). Germline CDR1 MNHEY, CDR2 SMNVEV (reference sequence). Trimming removed 1 base at V and 1 base at J, with 20 bases between. This CDR3 spans 19 amino acids.